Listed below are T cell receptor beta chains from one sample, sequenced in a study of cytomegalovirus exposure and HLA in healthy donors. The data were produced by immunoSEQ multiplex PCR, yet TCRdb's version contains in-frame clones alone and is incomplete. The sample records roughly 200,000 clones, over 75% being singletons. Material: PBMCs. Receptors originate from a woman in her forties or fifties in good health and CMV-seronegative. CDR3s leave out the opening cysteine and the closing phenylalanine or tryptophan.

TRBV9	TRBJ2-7	ASSPKGLADYEQY
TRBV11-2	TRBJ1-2	ASRKGALANYGYT
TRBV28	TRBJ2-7	ASSLPGQTSSEQY
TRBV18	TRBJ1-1	ASSPWQNTEAF
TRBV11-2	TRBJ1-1	ASSLGLQEAF
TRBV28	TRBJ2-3	ASSFGLAKSTDTQY
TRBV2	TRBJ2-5	ASSYMTGTQETQY
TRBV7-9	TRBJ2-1	ASSKSGEPYNEQF
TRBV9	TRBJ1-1	ASSGSRGQSGTEAF
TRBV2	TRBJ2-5	ASSSRDRKEGTQY
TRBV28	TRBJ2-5	ASSTRDPLVQETQY
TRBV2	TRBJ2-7	ASSEASGGPYEQY
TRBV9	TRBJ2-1	ASSAKPGLASGHEQF
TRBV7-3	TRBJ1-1	ASSSRRGLTEAF
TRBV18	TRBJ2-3	ASSVAGTSTDTQY
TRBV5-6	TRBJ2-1	ASSLLGGGNEQF
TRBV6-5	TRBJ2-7	ASSYSSGGASYEQY
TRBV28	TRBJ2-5	ASTKPWRPLVPQETQY
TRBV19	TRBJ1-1	ASGTTGNTEAF
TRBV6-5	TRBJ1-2	ASSYPIFGVFYGYT
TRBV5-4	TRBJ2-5	ASSAAGTRGLETQY
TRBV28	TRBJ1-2	ASSLSYGEVYGYT
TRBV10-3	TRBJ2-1	ASKAGGEQF
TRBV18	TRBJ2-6	ASSLRVTGANVLT
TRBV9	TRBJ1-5	ASSVGQGQNQPQH
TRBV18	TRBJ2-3	ASSPETSKSTDTQY
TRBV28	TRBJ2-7	ASSFSEQDYEQY
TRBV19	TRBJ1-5	ASSPRQPTNQPQH
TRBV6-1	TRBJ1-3	ASRVTGISGNTIY
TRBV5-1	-	ASSLETAYEQY
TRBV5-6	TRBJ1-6	ASNQQGISYNSPLH
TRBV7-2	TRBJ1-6	ASSLGINMAGALH
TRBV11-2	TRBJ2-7	ASSLVAGAHEQY
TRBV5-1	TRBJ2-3	ASSFGPRGTGTDTQY
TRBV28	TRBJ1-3	ASTLRGFGQGDSGNTIY
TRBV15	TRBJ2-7	ATSRAPLGSYEQY
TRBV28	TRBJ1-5	ASSLGPTGYGQPQH
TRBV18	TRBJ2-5	ASSPLTGIQETQY
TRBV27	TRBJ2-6	ASSTTGSGANVLT
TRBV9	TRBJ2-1	ASSAGLAGYNEQF
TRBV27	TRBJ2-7	ASSLRYEQY
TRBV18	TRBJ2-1	ASSLTSGSLYNEQF
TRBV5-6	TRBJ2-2	ASSLEGLREGTGELF
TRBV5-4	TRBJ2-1	ASSPGLELHNEQF
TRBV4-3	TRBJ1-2	ASSQALGGANYGYT
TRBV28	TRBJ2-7	ATLGSGQGKEQY
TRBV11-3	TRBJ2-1	ASSRGQGSYNEQF
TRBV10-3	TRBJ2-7	AISEGSYEQY
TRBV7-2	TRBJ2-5	ASSYPKDARGLGETQY
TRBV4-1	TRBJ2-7	ASSWNEAEGSYEQY
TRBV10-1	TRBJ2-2	TSSEAGTGELF
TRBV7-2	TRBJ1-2	ASSETGWDGYT